These 20 T cell receptor beta chains share one sample of origin, sequenced in a study of beta chain features in type 1 diabetes. Broader study findings: Among patients with Type 1 diabetes, TCRB CDR3s were moderately but significantly shorter in every one of the four CD4+ subsets.

Expressed TCRB transcripts got sequenced, as all isolated RNA was reverse transcribed. Some clones are missing from TCRdb's copy, which holds only in-frame ones; the method was immunoSEQ multiplex PCR. The sample shows over 200,000 clones, 9.5% to 13% of them seen only once. No antigen has been assigned to these receptors. Sequenced sample: naive CD4+ T cells from blood. All receptors come from a man under 40 with type 1 diabetes.

This chain connects TRBV5-4 to TRBJ2-2; 10 bases map to TRBD2. V gave up 4 bases and J gave up 4 bases; unmatched junction bases: 13. This CDR3 has 18 residues. Germline loops: CDR1 SGHNT, CDR2 YYREEE (reference sequence). In DNA, the CDR3 is TGTGCCAGCAGCCTCGGGGTAGCGGGGGGTCGGAGCACCGGGGAGCTGTTTTTT. As protein: CASSLGVAGGRSTGELFF.

The chain employs TRBV28 and TRBJ1-4; 9 bases map to TRBD1. Germline V gene sequence: CDR1 MDHEN, CDR2 SYDVKM. This CDR3 has 15 residues. With 6 bases clipped from V and 8 bases from J, the junction kept 10 bases outside the gene matches. CDR3 nucleotides: TGTGCCAGCAGCCTTGCCGGGACAGGGAGGGAAAAACTGTTTTTT. Its protein is CASSLAGTGREKLFF.

The rearrangement joins TRBV18 to TRBJ2-7, with a tentative D call TRBD2 (6 bases). The V end lost 2 bases, the J end lost 9 bases, and 17 bases lay between the germline ends. The CDR3 has 14 amino acids. CDR1 is KGHSH, CDR2 LQKENI, per germline. The CDR3 DNA reads as TGTGCCAGCTCACCAATCGGGAGCCAAGCTGTGCAGTACTTC. Its protein product is CASSPIGSQAVQYF.

This clone showed up just a few times. At the DNA level, this CDR3 is encoded by other sequences in the same sample as well. The chain carries TRBV9 and TRBJ2-1, with 11 bases matching TRBD2. CDR3 length: 15 amino acids. V lost 0 bases and J lost 7; bases outside the gene matches: 3. CDR1 is SGDLS and CDR2 is YYNGEE in the germline V gene. This CDR3 reads CASSVAPSGGNEQFF. CDR3 sequence (DNA): TGTGCCAGCAGCGTAGCGCCTAGCGGGGGGAATGAGCAGTTCTTC.

This chain links TRBV7-2 with TRBJ2-5; TRBD2 might be the D (6 bases). From germline, CDR1 is SGHTA and CDR2 FQGNSA. This CDR3 is built from 14 residues. The V and J ends lost 3 bases and 9 bases respectively, with 17 bases between them. The CDR3 coding sequence is TGTGCCAGCAGCTTTAATGGCGGGGTAGGGGCCCAGTACTTC. This codes for CASSFNGGVGAQYF. The full variable domain, completed using reference TRBV7-2 and TRBJ2-5, is GAGVSQSPSNKVTEKGKDVELRCDPISGHTALYWYRQSLGQGLEFLIYFQGNSAPDKSGLPSDRFSAERTGGSVSTLTIQRTQQEDSAVYLCASSFNGGVGAQYFGPGTRLLVL.

A few counts support this clone. The V gene is TRBV18, the J gene TRBJ1-6, with D possibly being TRBD1 (5 bases). CDR1 and CDR2 (germline): KGHSH, LQKENI. The CDR3 consists of 14 residues. V dropped 3 bases and J dropped 8 bases, with 11 bases sitting between them. CDR3 amino acids: CASSPRAIDSPLHF. The CDR3, as DNA: TGTGCCAGCTCACCCAGGGCTATAGATTCACCCCTCCACTTT. Combining the CDR3 with reference TRBV18 and TRBJ1-6 gives the whole variable domain NAGVMQNPRHLVRRRGQEARLRCSPMKGHSHVYWYRQLPEEGLKFMVYLQKENIIDESGMPKERFSAEFPKEGPSILRIQQVVRGDSAAYFCASSPRAIDSPLHFGNGTRLTVT.

The CDR3 loop reads CASRQEETQYF. CDR3 in DNA: TGTGCCAGCAGGCAGGAAGAGACCCAGTACTTC. The V gene is TRBV5-4, the J gene TRBJ2-5; unclear D gene. Trimming pared 5 bases from V and 3 bases from J, leaving 5 bases between. Per the germline V gene, CDR1 is SGHNT and CDR2 is YYREEE (reference sequence). The CDR3 has 11 residues.

The chain joins TRBV4-1 to TRBJ2-3, with 8 nucleotides matching TRBD1. The CDR3 consists of 15 residues. The V gene's germline CDR1 is MGHRA and CDR2 YSYEKL. The junction had 5 bases not matched to a gene; V was cut back by 4 bases and J by 2 bases. For the CDR3, the DNA is TGCGCCAGCAGCCTAACGGGACAGGACACAGATACGCAGTATTTT. Protein sequence: CASSLTGQDTDTQYF.

The chain joins TRBV15 to TRBJ2-7, with D possibly TRBD1 on 6 matching bases. Trimming left V 5 bases short and J 1 base short, with 15 bases between. This CDR3 has 15 amino acids. CDR1 LNHNV and CDR2 YYDKDF come from the germline V gene (reference sequence). CDR3 sequence: CATSSSDSDSYEQYF. In nucleotides, the CDR3 is TGTGCCACCAGCTCCTCGGACAGTGATTCCTACGAGCAGTACTTC.

This clone was detected a few times. The J gene is TRBJ2-3, the V gene TRBV5-4; D is unclear. This CDR3 is built from 12 residues. Per the germline V gene, CDR1 is SGHNT and CDR2 is YYREEE (reference sequence). Trimming took 3 bases from V and 2 from J, leaving 4 bases between them. CDR3 sequence (DNA): TGTGCCAGCAGCTCCGTCACAGATACGCAGTATTTT. Protein product: CASSSVTDTQYF.

The genes are TRBV27 and TRBJ1-2; the D gene is possibly TRBD1 (5 bases). Germline CDR1 reads MNHEY; CDR2 reads SMNVEV (reference sequence). The CDR3 is made up of 14 amino acids. V was pared by 6 bases and J by 5 bases, with 16 bases between. The CDR3 loop is CASREHGQGYGYTF. The CDR3 nucleotides read TGTGCCAGCAGGGAACATGGCCAGGGATATGGCTACACCTTC.

There are a few counts of this clone. The rearrangement links TRBV5-4 to TRBJ2-3; D is unclear. CDR3 size: 14 residues. Trimming shortened V by 3 bases and J by 0 bases, and 8 bases separated the two germline ends. CDR1 and CDR2 from the germline V gene are SGHNT and YYREEE (reference sequence). As DNA, the CDR3 is TGTGCCAGCAGCTGGGTGACTAGCACAGATACGCAGTATTTT. As protein: CASSWVTSTDTQYF.

The V and J genes are TRBV6-5 and TRBJ1-2; TRBD1 might be the D (6 bases). The CDR3 loop spans 12 amino acids. In germline, CDR1 is MNHEY, CDR2 SVGAGI. V lost 6 bases and J lost 2, with 7 bases in between. The CDR3 nucleotides are TGTGCCAGCAGCACAGGGAACTATGGCTACACCTTC. Translation: CASSTGNYGYTF.

In this sample, this clone turned up a few times. The chain links TRBV9 to TRBJ1-2; tentatively, D is TRBD1 (5 bases). V was shortened by 1 base and J by 4 bases, with 11 bases between the two germline ends. Germline V gene sequence: CDR1 SGDLS, CDR2 YYNGEE. The CDR3 consists of 14 residues. This CDR3 is CASSVMQGVYGYTF. The CDR3 DNA follows: TGTGCCAGCAGCGTAATGCAGGGCGTCTATGGCTACACCTTC.

In its sample, this clone was seen a few times. The genes are TRBV6-1 and TRBJ2-1, with TRBD2 identical over 11 bases. Germline loops: CDR1 MNHNS, CDR2 SASEGT. The length of the CDR3 is 15 residues. Unmatched junction bases numbered 8, after V lost 6 bases and J lost 7 bases. In DNA, the CDR3 is TGTGCCAGCAGATATAGCGGGGGGGTCTATAATGAGCAGTTCTTC. Residues: CASRYSGGVYNEQFF.

CDR3 loop: CASSFRNEQFF. In DNA form, the CDR3 reads TGTGCCAGCAGCTTTAGAAATGAGCAGTTCTTC. The V gene is TRBV5-4, the J gene TRBJ2-1; D ambiguous. V lost 2 bases to trimming and J lost 7 bases, with 4 bases between them. Germline V CDR1 and CDR2: SGHNT, YYREEE (reference sequence). CDR3 length: 11 amino acids. Full variable domain (rest looked up from reference TRBV5-4 and TRBJ2-1): ETGVTQSPTHLIKTRGQQVTLRCSSQSGHNTVSWYQQALGQGPQFIFQYYREEENGRGNFPPRFSGLQFPNYSSELNVNALELDDSALYLCASSFRNEQFFGPGTRLTVL.

This clone has just a few counts. The chain links TRBV28 to TRBJ1-5; 7 bases are shared with TRBD1. The V segment lost 2 bases and the J segment 7 bases; nucleotides outside the gene matches: 5. The CDR3 extends over 14 amino acids. Germline lookup yields CDR1 MDHEN and CDR2 SYDVKM. This chain's CDR3 is CASSLGQGGQPQHF. CDR3 DNA: TGTGCCAGCAGTTTAGGGCAGGGGGGACAGCCCCAGCATTTT.

The sample holds a few counts of this clone. The CDR3 is CASSAVANEQFF. CDR3 coding DNA: TGTGCCAGCAGCGCCGTGGCCAATGAGCAGTTCTTC. This chain links TRBV28 with TRBJ2-1; D is undetermined. Germline CDR1 is MDHEN and CDR2 is SYDVKM. Trimming took 6 bases from V and 6 from J, leaving 9 bases between them. CDR3 length: 12 residues.

V and J are TRBV15 and TRBJ2-1; D is perhaps TRBD1 (6 bases). CDR1 LNHNV and CDR2 YYDKDF come from the germline V gene (reference sequence). This CDR3 comprises 15 residues. The V gene lost 0 bases and the J gene lost 8 bases, with 14 bases spanning the gap. The CDR3 DNA reads TGTGCCACCAGCAGAGACAGGGGATTTTTGGATGAGCAGTTCTTC. Translation: CATSRDRGFLDEQFF.

This chain joins TRBV27 and TRBJ1-2, with a weak D call TRBD1 (6 bases). The CDR3 is made up of 15 amino acids. The ends were cut back, 5 bases at V and 4 bases at J, with 17 bases in the middle. CDR1 and CDR2 (germline): MNHEY, SMNVEV (reference sequence). CDR3 sequence: CASSRTALEAYGYTF. CDR3 nucleotide sequence: TGTGCCAGCAGTCGGACAGCTCTGGAGGCCTATGGCTACACCTTC.